The T cell receptor (beta chain) described here comes from a study of Graves' ophthalmopathy and Graves' hyperthyroidism. Amplified TCR beta CDR3 regions were obtained using RNA transcripts as template. First-round RT-PCR relied on HTBI primers, and a second-round multiplex PCR came next. From the multiplex PCR reads, TCRdb called clonotypes with MiXCR, one entry per CDR3 protein. The table shows about 620,000 distinct CDR3 sequences, with 20% to 25% occurring only once. If no ophthalmopathy appeared within 18 months of follow-up, hyperthyroidism was termed stable. Diagnostic conclusions were grounded in clinical symptoms, serum thyroxine, TRAb, thyroid ultrasound and orbital computed tomography. CDR3 size: 15 residues. Germline V lookup: CDR1 SNHLY, CDR2 FYNNEI. The V segment lost 8 bases and the J segment 9 bases; nucleotides outside the gene matches: 17. Whole-study results and caveats: The model's ophthalmopathy progression predictions had more than 55% sensitivity and about 72% specificity.

Comments on this clonotype: Its antigen is undetermined.

Sequencing was done on a sample of peripheral blood. The chain combines TRBV2 with TRBJ1-1; TRBD1 matches 8 bases. This TCR derives from a young woman with stable Graves' hyperthyroidism. Some clones in this sample may be carry-over from other donors' samples. In nucleotides, the CDR3 is TGTGCCAGCGGAGTTTTTTTCCGGGACAGGTCTCAAGCTTTCTTT. Translation gives CASGVFFRDRSQAFF.